A single sample is the source of the 23 T cell receptor beta chains below, sequenced in a study of T cell responses to AZD1222 COVID-19 vaccine. Using immunoSEQ multiplex PCR, the repertoire was profiled, and TCRdb retains in-frame clones only, with some absent. The data hold 110,000 or so clones, with 80% to 90% observed a single time. Sequenced here: peripheral blood, sampled on day 0 of AZD1222 vaccination. The receptor source for this set is an adult in good health.

The chain links TRBV25-1 to TRBJ1-2; a weak D match, TRBD1 (5 bases). Trimming stripped 1 base from V and 2 bases from J, with 11 bases between. The CDR3 spans 15 residues. The germline V gene has CDR1 MGHDK and CDR2 SYGVNS. Here the CDR3 DNA reads TGTGCCAGCAGTGAATCCGAGGGGTTAAACTATGGCTACACCTTC. Translating gives CASSESEGLNYGYTF.

The rearrangement joins TRBV28 to TRBJ1-2, with D perhaps matching TRBD1 (6 bases). The germline V and J ends were trimmed by 3 bases and 2 bases, with 13 bases remaining between them. The CDR3 contains 15 residues. Germline V gene lookup returns CDR1 MDHEN and CDR2 SYDVKM. CDR3 bases: TGTGCCAGCAGTTTCCCGCCAGGGGCGAACTATGGCTACACCTTC. Translated, it gives CASSFPPGANYGYTF.

The gene calls are TRBV2 and TRBJ1-6; TRBD1 agrees at 8 bases. Trimming at V came to 4 bases and at J to 7 bases, leaving 3 bases not matched to a gene. The CDR3 contains 14 residues. The germline gives CDR1 SNHLY, CDR2 FYNNEI. Here the CDR3 DNA reads TGTGCCAGCAGTGTTCGACAGGGGAATTCACCCCTCCACTTT. Translated, it gives CASSVRQGNSPLHF.

The chain employs TRBV7-2 and TRBJ2-1; 11 positions agree with TRBD1. The germline gives CDR1 SGHTA, CDR2 FQGNSA. The CDR3 covers 14 residues. J was trimmed by 6 bases and V by 5 bases; bases with no gene match: 3. The CDR3 region is CASSLGTGGNEQFF. The CDR3 DNA is TGTGCCAGCAGCCTCGGGACAGGGGGCAATGAGCAGTTCTTC.

The J gene is TRBJ2-7, the V gene TRBV27; 8 nucleotides agree with TRBD1. Germline loops: CDR1 MNHEY, CDR2 SMNVEV (reference sequence). This CDR3 region has 14 residues. V trimming: 7 bases; J trimming: 6 bases; junction bases outside the gene matches: 11. DNA for the CDR3: TGTGCCAGCACCCAAAGGACAGGGTTTGGCGAGCAGTACTTC. Translation: CASTQRTGFGEQYF.

The CDR3 is CASSSIEEQFF. The CDR3 DNA is TGTGCCAGCAGCTCGATAGAGGAGCAGTTCTTC. The V call is TRBV11-3, the J call TRBJ2-1, with no clear D. CDR3 length: 11 residues. Germline V lookup: CDR1 SGHNT, CDR2 YENEEA. Deletions cut 4 bases from V and 10 bases from J, with 8 bases between. Full variable domain (rest looked up from reference TRBV11-3 and TRBJ2-1): EAGVVQSPRYKIIEKKQPVAFWCNPISGHNTLYWYLQNLGQGPELLIRYENEEAVDDSQLPKDRFSAERLKGVDSTLKIQPAELGDSAVYLCASSSIEEQFFGPGTRLTVL.

The chain couples TRBV24-1 to TRBJ1-5; no clear D. The CDR3 has 16 residues. The germline gives CDR1 KGHDR, CDR2 SFDVKD. V lost 4 bases and J 0 bases, leaving 12 bases between the germline ends. The CDR3 nucleotides read TGTGCCACCAGTGACCGCAGACCTTATAGCAATCAGCCCCAGCATTTT. This translates into CATSDRRPYSNQPQHF.

The chain carries TRBV19 and TRBJ2-2; 10 bases agree with TRBD2. The CDR3 consists of 15 residues. V was clipped by 7 bases and J by 4 bases; unmatched bases: 6. Germline CDR1 and CDR2: LNHDA and SQIVND (reference sequence). This CDR3 reads CASTPSGSGTGELFF. DNA for the CDR3: TGTGCCAGTACGCCTAGCGGGAGTGGCACCGGGGAGCTGTTTTTT.

With regard to this clone: The junction departs from the called germline gene at one end, perhaps through a read error. The chain is built from TRBV6-5 and TRBJ1-1; D might be TRBD1 (5 bases). This CDR3 is 13 amino acids long. The germline V gene has CDR1 MNHEY and CDR2 SVGAGI. The CDR3 here is CASSYEGRTEAFF. In DNA form, the CDR3 reads TGTGCTAGCAGTTACGAGGGGCGGACTGAAGCTTTCTTT.

This clone has only one observation. CDR3 in amino acids: CASNHRDRGYEQYF. The CDR3 nucleotides read TGTGCCAGCAACCACCGGGACAGGGGCTACGAGCAGTACTTC. The chain carries TRBV6-5 and TRBJ2-7, with 10 bases lining up with TRBD1. The CDR3 totals 14 residues. Germline-derived CDR1 and CDR2 are MNHEY and SVGAGI. V lost 7 bases to trimming and J lost 3 bases; unmatched junction nucleotides: 6.

This chain connects TRBV2 to TRBJ2-5; D assignment may be TRBD1 or TRBD2 (5 bases each). Trimming took off 6 bases at V and 7 bases at J, with 18 bases between the two ends. Germline lookup yields CDR1 SNHLY and CDR2 FYNNEI. The CDR3 is 14 amino acids. This CDR3 is CASSPGARGGTQYF. For the CDR3, the DNA is TGTGCCAGCAGCCCTGGGGCCCGGGGTGGGACCCAGTACTTC.

This chain connects TRBV7-8 to TRBJ1-1; D not certain. The CDR3 loop spans 14 amino acids. In germline, CDR1 is SGHVS, CDR2 FQNEAQ. V shed 5 bases and J shed 0 bases, with 10 bases lying between them. This CDR3 reads CASSLTPMNTEAFF. CDR3 DNA sequence: TGTGCCAGCAGCCTGACACCTATGAACACTGAAGCTTTCTTT.

The chain carries TRBV7-2 and TRBJ2-3, with D maybe TRBD2 (6 bases). This CDR3 is 15 amino acids long. The ends were cut back, 0 bases at V and 1 base at J, with 8 bases in the middle. The germline gives CDR1 SGHTA, CDR2 FQGNSA. The CDR3, as DNA: TGTGCCAGCAGCTTAGCGCGGGACCGCACAGATACGCAGTATTTT. This encodes CASSLARDRTDTQYF. Full variable domain (missing parts from reference TRBV7-2 and TRBJ2-3): GAGVSQSPSNKVTEKGKDVELRCDPISGHTALYWYRQSLGQGLEFLIYFQGNSAPDKSGLPSDRFSAERTGGSVSTLTIQRTQQEDSAVYLCASSLARDRTDTQYFGPGTRLTVL.

V usage is TRBV4-3 and J usage is TRBJ2-1, with 14 bases matching TRBD2. CDR1 LGHNA and CDR2 YSLEER come from the germline V gene. The CDR3 loop spans 16 amino acids. The junction had 4 bases not matched to a gene; V was cut back by 5 bases and J by 4 bases. The CDR3 DNA reads TGCGCCAGCAGCTCCGGGACTAGCGGGGGATACAATGAGCAGTTCTTC. It specifies CASSSGTSGGYNEQFF.

The chain recombines TRBV30 with TRBJ1-2; 9 nucleotides match TRBD1. The CDR3 has 14 amino acids. The germline V gene encodes CDR1 GTSNPN and CDR2 SVGIG (reference sequence). V shed 4 bases and J 3 bases; nucleotides not matched to a gene: 6. The CDR3 nucleotides read TGTGCCTGGATCAGGGACAGGGCCCACTATGGCTACACCTTC. Protein sequence: CAWIRDRAHYGYTF.

The table lists this clone with a count of one. This chain uses TRBV27 with TRBJ2-7; D gene ambiguous. V was trimmed by 0 bases and J by 5 bases, leaving 8 bases between them. Germline lookup yields CDR1 MNHEY and CDR2 SMNVEV (reference sequence). This CDR3 is 13 amino acids long. The CDR3 loop is CASSLSGSDEQYF. The CDR3 DNA sequence: TGTGCCAGCAGTTTATCGGGGTCGGACGAGCAGTACTTC.

This clone was seen once. The rearrangement joins TRBV19 to TRBJ1-5; 7 nucleotides agree with TRBD1. The CDR3 extends over 17 amino acids. Germline CDR1 is LNHDA and CDR2 is SQIVND (reference sequence). The V and J ends lost 2 bases and 2 bases, in that order; junction bases with no gene match: 9. CDR3 in amino acids: CASSIFPGGQGNQPQHF. CDR3 nucleotides: TGTGCCAGTAGTATATTCCCAGGGGGGCAGGGCAATCAGCCCCAGCATTTT.

V gene TRBV6-5 combines with J gene TRBJ2-7; TRBD1 agrees at 7 bases. CDR3 size: 13 residues. V lost 6 bases, J lost 0 bases, and 2 bases stayed unmatched. The V gene's germline CDR1 is MNHEY and CDR2 SVGAGI. CDR3 loop: CASSRQGSYEQYF. In DNA form, the CDR3 reads TGTGCCAGCAGCCGACAGGGCTCCTACGAGCAGTACTTC.

The chain is built from TRBV5-4 and TRBJ1-4, with D maybe TRBD1 (6 bases). The V end was cut by 2 bases, the J end by 0 bases, with 11 bases between. Looked up from germline, CDR1 is SGHNT and CDR2 is YYREEE (reference sequence). The CDR3 length is 16 residues. CDR3 amino acids: CASSLQGYATNEKLFF. The CDR3 DNA reads as TGTGCCAGCAGCTTACAGGGTTATGCAACTAATGAAAAACTGTTTTTT.

V usage is TRBV18 and J usage is TRBJ2-3; 8 nucleotides align to TRBD2. Germline lookup yields CDR1 KGHSH and CDR2 LQKENI. V shed 3 bases and J 2 bases; nucleotides not matched to a gene: 10. CDR3 length equals 17 residues. CDR3 coding DNA: TGTGCCAGCTCACCGGGGGCCGGGACTAGGGACACAGATACGCAGTATTTT. It specifies CASSPGAGTRDTDTQYF.

The genes are TRBV28 and TRBJ2-2, with 7 bases aligning to TRBD1. CDR1 and CDR2 from the germline V gene are MDHEN and SYDVKM. With V trimmed by 6 bases and J by 3 bases, 4 bases remained unmatched. This CDR3 is 14 amino acids long. CDR3 sequence reads: CASRPTGDTGELFF. The DNA of the CDR3 is TGTGCCAGCAGACCTACAGGGGACACCGGGGAGCTGTTTTTT.

In the case of this clone: The junction and the germline gene differ at one end; a read error may be behind it. This chain connects TRBV6-2 or TRBV6-3 to TRBJ1-5, with D possibly matching TRBD1 (5 bases). CDR1 is MNHEY and CDR2 is SVGEGT in the germline V gene. CDR3 length: 15 residues. CDR3 sequence (DNA): TGTGCCAGCAGTTACTCCTGGCAGGGCAAACAGCCCCAGCATTTT. It encodes CASSYSWQGKQPQHF.

The V and J genes are TRBV7-9 and TRBJ1-1, with a tentative D call TRBD1 (6 bases). V was trimmed by 7 bases and J by 4 bases, leaving 16 bases between them. This CDR3 contains 14 residues. Looked up from germline, CDR1 is SEHNR and CDR2 is FQNEAQ (reference sequence). This chain's CDR3 is CASTVTGTLTEAFF. CDR3 nucleotides: TGTGCCAGCACCGTGACCGGGACACTCACTGAAGCTTTCTTT.